These T cell receptor beta chains were read from a single sample in a study of PD-1 blockade in classical Hodgkin lymphoma. Assay: immunoSEQ multiplex PCR; the TCRdb copy retains only in-frame clones and omits some. The repertoire includes about 15,000 clones, roughly 66% of them detected once, and over 8.5% sits in the top ten. Material: peripheral blood mononuclear cells (PBMCs), obtained at baseline. The receptors originated from a human donor with classical Hodgkin lymphoma. Each CDR3 is given with its conserved first and last residue. The D gene is left open where the match is weak. The listing skips clone size in some rows; elsewhere it reads once, few, many or a size class.

CDR3nt: TGTGCCATAGCGGGAGGGCCTTTAGATGAGCAGTTCTTC; CDR3aa: CAIAGGPLDEQFF; d_gene: TRBD2; j_gene: TRBJ2-1; v_gene: TRBV10-3; abundance: -
CDR3nt: TGTGCCTGGAGTGTGGCGGGAGGGCCCCAGCATTTT; CDR3aa: CAWSVAGGPQHF; d_gene: -; j_gene: TRBJ1-5; v_gene: TRBV30; abundance: few
CDR3nt: TGTGCCAGCAGTCCCCGGACAGTCCTCGATGGCTACACCTTC; CDR3aa: CASSPRTVLDGYTF; d_gene: -; j_gene: TRBJ1-2; v_gene: TRBV28; abundance: -
CDR3nt: TGTGCCACCAGCAGAGATCGGTGGGGGGTGAGCAATCAGCCCCAGCATTTT; CDR3aa: CATSRDRWGVSNQPQHF; d_gene: -; j_gene: TRBJ1-5; v_gene: TRBV15; abundance: -
CDR3nt: TGTGCCAGCAGCGTAGGGGGGACTAGTTATACAGATACGCAGTATTTT; CDR3aa: CASSVGGTSYTDTQYF; d_gene: TRBD2; j_gene: TRBJ2-3; v_gene: TRBV9; abundance: -
CDR3nt: TGTGCCAGCTCGGAGACCTCAACTAATGAAAAACTGTTTTTT; CDR3aa: CASSETSTNEKLFF; d_gene: -; j_gene: TRBJ1-4; v_gene: TRBV27; abundance: -
CDR3nt: TGTGCCAGCAGCTTAGACCGAGCGGGAGGGCGAGAGACCCAGTACTTC; CDR3aa: CASSLDRAGGRETQYF; d_gene: TRBD2; j_gene: TRBJ2-5; v_gene: TRBV7-8; abundance: -
CDR3nt: TGTGCCAGCAGCCCGGCACAGGGGGCCGGCTACGAGCAGTACTTC; CDR3aa: CASSPAQGAGYEQYF; d_gene: TRBD1; j_gene: TRBJ2-7; v_gene: TRBV11-2; abundance: -
CDR3nt: TGTGCCAGCAGCCGTCTTCCCTACGAGCAGTACTTC; CDR3aa: CASSRLPYEQYF; d_gene: -; j_gene: TRBJ2-7; v_gene: TRBV14; abundance: -
CDR3nt: TGTGCCAGCAGTGAATGGCTCAATCAGCCCCAGCATTTT; CDR3aa: CASSEWLNQPQHF; d_gene: -; j_gene: TRBJ1-5; v_gene: TRBV2; abundance: -
CDR3nt: TGTGCCAGCAGTGAAGGGGGCGCGTACGAGCAGTACTTC; CDR3aa: CASSEGGAYEQYF; d_gene: -; j_gene: TRBJ2-7; v_gene: TRBV2; abundance: -
CDR3nt: TGTGCCAGCCTTCCGGGGCTGAGCTCCTACGAGCAGTACTTC; CDR3aa: CASLPGLSSYEQYF; d_gene: -; j_gene: TRBJ2-7; v_gene: TRBV6-1; abundance: -
CDR3nt: TGTGCCAGCAGCCCGCCCGGACTGTACGAGCAGTACTTC; CDR3aa: CASSPPGLYEQYF; d_gene: -; j_gene: TRBJ2-7; v_gene: TRBV7-9; abundance: once
CDR3nt: TGTGCCAGCAGCTCACTGGGACAGGGTAGGGGGAGGGATACGCAGTATTTT; CDR3aa: CASSSLGQGRGRDTQYF; d_gene: TRBD1; j_gene: TRBJ2-3; v_gene: TRBV11-2; abundance: -
CDR3nt: TGCGCCAGCAGCCTTGCGGGAGTGCACAACATTCAGTACTTC; CDR3aa: CASSLAGVHNIQYF; d_gene: TRBD2; j_gene: TRBJ2-4; v_gene: TRBV4-1; abundance: -
CDR3nt: TGTGCCAGCGCCTGGGACCACGAGCAGTACTTC; CDR3aa: CASAWDHEQYF; d_gene: -; j_gene: TRBJ2-7; v_gene: TRBV10-3; abundance: -
CDR3nt: TGTGCCAGCAGTGCCGGGATATTCTACGAGCAGTACTTC; CDR3aa: CASSAGIFYEQYF; d_gene: -; j_gene: TRBJ2-7; v_gene: TRBV2; abundance: -
CDR3nt: TGTGCCAGCAGTGCGGGGGCAACCTACGAGCAGTACTTC; CDR3aa: CASSAGATYEQYF; d_gene: -; j_gene: TRBJ2-7; v_gene: TRBV28; abundance: -
CDR3nt: TGTGCCAGCAGGCCCGGGACAGGGAATGAAAAACTGTTTTTT; CDR3aa: CASRPGTGNEKLFF; d_gene: TRBD1; j_gene: TRBJ1-4; v_gene: TRBV7-9; abundance: once
CDR3nt: TGTGCCAGCAGCAAAGGACACAGTGAAAAACTGTTTTTT; CDR3aa: CASSKGHSEKLFF; d_gene: -; j_gene: TRBJ1-4; v_gene: TRBV21-1; abundance: -
CDR3nt: TGTGCCTGGGGGGCCCGTGGATCCTACGAGCAGTACTTC; CDR3aa: CAWGARGSYEQYF; d_gene: -; j_gene: TRBJ2-7; v_gene: TRBV30; abundance: -
CDR3nt: TGTGCCAGCAGTTTATACCATTTTGCGGGAGGGGACGGGCTCCAAGAGACCCAGTACTTC; CDR3aa: CASSLYHFAGGDGLQETQYF; d_gene: TRBD2; j_gene: TRBJ2-5; v_gene: TRBV28; abundance: once
CDR3nt: TGTGCCAGCAGCAAAACGAGCTCCGGCATTCAGTACTTC; CDR3aa: CASSKTSSGIQYF; d_gene: -; j_gene: TRBJ2-4; v_gene: TRBV21-1; abundance: few
CDR3nt: TGTGCCACCAGCAAACAGGGGGACTATGGCTACACCTTC; CDR3aa: CATSKQGDYGYTF; d_gene: TRBD1; j_gene: TRBJ1-2; v_gene: TRBV15; abundance: -
CDR3nt: TGTGCCAGCAGTATGGGACTAGCGGGAGCCTCTGGGGCCAACGTCCTGACTTTC; CDR3aa: CASSMGLAGASGANVLTF; d_gene: TRBD2; j_gene: TRBJ2-6; v_gene: TRBV28; abundance: -
CDR3nt: TGTGCCAGCAAGAGACAGGGGACCGAGCAGTACTTC; CDR3aa: CASKRQGTEQYF; d_gene: TRBD1; j_gene: TRBJ2-7; v_gene: TRBV6-6; abundance: -